This record covers a single T cell receptor beta chain. Its antigen is as yet unknown. Sequencing used immunoSEQ version 4 in survey mode. Genomic DNA was diluted to roughly 10 ng/uL, up to about 1 ug per sample. Sequencing used immunoSEQ multiplex PCR; TCRdb keeps in-frame clones, though not all of them. This sample has some 40,000 clones; just over 90% occur once, and the top ten carry under 2%. Cells were stimulated nonspecifically with anti-CD3/anti-CD28 magnetic beads. Sorting selected CD4+ T cells upregulating both CD40 ligand and CD69. The record originates from a study of persistence of HIV-infected CD4 T cells. This TCR came from an adult man with HIV who was CMV-seropositive. The sequencing here drew on CD4+ T cells sorted from PBMCs after roughly 18-hour stimulation, taken from a patient who received antiretroviral therapy.

This CDR3 is CASKRVPNTGELFF. As DNA, the CDR3 is TGTGCCAGCAAGAGGGTACCGAACACCGGGGAGCTGTTTTTT. This rearrangement joins TRBV6-5 to TRBJ2-2; D perhaps matches TRBD2 (5 bases). The V gene's germline CDR1 is MNHEY and CDR2 SVGAGI. Trimming took off 7 bases at V and 0 bases at J, with 9 bases between the two ends. This CDR3 is 14 amino acids long.